Listed below are T cell receptor beta chains from one sample, sequenced in a study of blood T cell repertoires in COVID-19. Only in-frame clones appear in the TCRdb table, and some are missing; sequencing was by immunoSEQ multiplex PCR. Of approximately 170,000 clones detected, approximately 83% appear once; the ten largest clones hold 10% to 15%. Source material: peripheral blood. These receptors were taken from a man between 65 and 79 years old who had recovered from COVID-19. Both conserved end residues are part of each CDR3. The D gene is left open where the match is weak. Expanded clones get a size class; other rows say once, few or many, or leave the size out.

>NA|TRBV5-1|TRBJ1-2|NA
TGCGCCAGCAGCTTGGGCGGGCCGAACTATGGCTACACCTTC
CASSLGGPNYGYTF
>NA|TRBV5-1|TRBJ2-3|NA
TGCGCCAGCAGCTTGGGAGCGGACACAGATACGCAGTATTTT
CASSLGADTDTQYF
>TRBD1|TRBV19|TRBJ1-2|NA
TGTGCCACCGCCCCCGGGGGGACAGGATTTGGCTACACCTTC
CATAPGGTGFGYTF
>TRBD2|TRBV9|TRBJ2-3|NA
TGTGCCAGGCAGACTAGCGGGAGGACAAGCACAGATACGCAGTATTTT
CARQTSGRTSTDTQYF
>TRBD1|TRBV18|TRBJ2-7|NA
TGTGCCAGCTCACCCCTCGACAGGGAAGGCGAGCAGTACTTC
CASSPLDREGEQYF
>NA|TRBV5-1|TRBJ2-3|NA
TGCGCCAGCAGCCCAGGGAACACAGATACGCAGTATTTT
CASSPGNTDTQYF
>NA|TRBV18|TRBJ2-1|NA
TGTGCCAGCTCACCACTAGGGGATGAGCAGTTCTTC
CASSPLGDEQFF
>TRBD2|TRBV7-2|TRBJ2-3|NA
TGTGCCAGCAGCACTAATTTAGCGGGAGTTAACACAGATACGCAGTATTTT
CASSTNLAGVNTDTQYF
>TRBD1|TRBV18|TRBJ1-1|NA
TGTGCCAGCTCACTCGAGGACAGGGGCACTGAAGCTTTCTTT
CASSLEDRGTEAFF
>TRBD2|TRBV5-1|TRBJ2-1|NA
TGCGCCAGCAGCCCCGCTAGCGGGGGGTACAATGAGCAGTTCTTC
CASSPASGGYNEQFF
>NA|TRBV12-3/TRBV12-4|TRBJ2-7|NA
TGTGCCAGCAGTGAGGGACTGCACTACGAGCAGTACTTC
CASSEGLHYEQYF
>NA|TRBV7-9|TRBJ2-3|few
TGTGCCAGCAGCCCCCCTAGCAAAGATACGCAGTATTTT
CASSPPSKDTQYF
>NA|TRBV18|TRBJ2-7|NA
TGTGCCAGCTCACCCGGGGGAGAGGGCTCCTACGAGCAGTACTTC
CASSPGGEGSYEQYF
>NA|TRBV2|TRBJ2-5|NA
TGTGCCAGCAGTGAGTGGTCGGAGGAGACCCAGTACTTC
CASSEWSEETQYF
>TRBD1|TRBV6-1|TRBJ2-7|once
TGTGCCAGCAGTGATTCGGGGACAGGGTTCTACGAGCAGTACTTC
CASSDSGTGFYEQYF
>NA|TRBV7-2|TRBJ1-2|NA
TGTGCCAGCAGCTTAGGGAGCCTGGACTATGGCTACACCTTC
CASSLGSLDYGYTF
>TRBD2|TRBV5-4|TRBJ2-1|once
TGTGCCAGCAGCCCGGCGTCTGGGACTAGCGGGAGCAATGAGCAGTTCTTC
CASSPASGTSGSNEQFF